This T cell receptor beta chain was recorded in a study of blood T cells in healthy people across ages (dated by TCRdb to about 2015). Regarding the study in general: In model experiments, template switching captured roughly one uniquely barcoded TCR beta cDNA molecule for every two T cells. The study analyzed two additional independent replicas of 1 million unique cDNA reads from the same blood draw for two donors, one aged 18 to 30 and one aged 80 or older. The study measured age-related changes in TCR beta repertoire diversity using deep sequencing normalized with unique cDNA molecular identifiers. Four age groups were formed from the donors: young (average 16 years), middle-aged (approximately 41), aged (roughly 58) and long-lived (82).

Donors were about 36 systemically healthy Caucasian individuals from Russia aged 6 to 90 years. Each donor gave ten milliliters of peripheral blood, drawn into EDTA-treated Vacutainer tubes. Ficoll-Paque density-gradient centrifugation was used to isolate PBMCs, with at least 7 million per sample. Total RNA, at least 6 micrograms per sample, was extracted from PBMCs with Trizol reagent. Naive CD45RAhigh/CD27high T cell percentages were measured by flow cytometry on a PBMC aliquot from every donor. Library preparation was by 5' RACE. Sequencing used an Illumina HiSeq 2500. The second PCR ran for roughly 7 to 11 cycles and used a J-beta primer mix along with a sample-barcoded 5' primer. A unique molecular identifier was introduced onto each TCR beta cDNA molecule by a template-switch 5' adaptor carrying 12 random nucleotides. Each sample yielded at least 3 million CDR3-containing paired-end reads. All of the RNA was converted into first-strand cDNA using the Mint cDNA synthesis kit, with a TRBC-specific oligonucleotide serving as the primer. All cDNA was treated with uracil-DNA glycosylase and then went through a first 18-cycle PCR with the universal primers M1SS and BC2_uni_R. Under the source paper's analysis protocol: For normalization, 1 million high-quality reads, each with a distinct molecular identifier, were randomly selected from each sample. Instead of being binned into consensus sequences, reads that shared molecular identifiers were thrown out. MiTCR, run with a Q25 quality threshold and the strictest error-elimination algorithm, handled CDR3 identification, clonotype clustering and error correction. A nonparametric unseen species model with Euler transformation was used to estimate lower-bound total TCR beta diversity. The public reads were quality trimmed at Q25 with fastp and then assembled into clones with MiXCR by TCRdb, keeping productive beta chains. CDR3 protein sequences are deduplicated, and each keeps its most common genes and DNA. None of the V and J calls come from the authors' own analysis; TCRdb made them. The sample table shows about 560,000 distinct CDR3 sequences, and approximately 26% are seen once. The ten largest clones represent over 3.5% of the sample.

Counted from cysteine to phenylalanine, this CDR3 has 16 amino acids. The retained sequence is limited to the CDR3, 48 bases, with the frame set at the first base. Study-wide conclusions, independent of this receptor: Because profiling used bulk unsorted PBMCs, naive and antigen-experienced compartments could not be compared conclusively. Estimates of total diversity based on one million sequenced T cells were regarded as lower bounds and as underestimates. Observed TCR beta diversity per million T cells fell roughly linearly with age, and a significant reduction was already apparent by age about 43. Observed TCR beta diversity correlated strongly with the percentage of naive T cells measured by flow cytometry. Because the CMV infection status of the donors was unknown, age-related changes in expanded clonotypes may potentially have been confounded. Compared with the aged group, the long-lived group had more naive CD4+ T cells, fewer expanded clones and increased TCR diversity, suggesting age selection.

Concerning this clonotype: The antigen this receptor binds is unknown. No much larger clone exists at a distance of one base, and base qualities are not known.

These data also formed part of another study, on T cells of mothers and their children. Looking at the second paper: Nine systemically healthy Caucasian individuals served as donors, namely three mothers together with their six children. cDNA synthesis consumed the entire amount of extracted RNA, loaded at approximately 1.6 ug RNA in each 15 ul reaction. In the second PCR, sample barcodes and 2-4 random nucleotides were introduced via the M1S primer. Over 8 million TCR beta CDR3 reads were obtained for each mother, and approximately 3 million reads were obtained for each child. Thymic selection similarly shapes TCR recombination output in related and unrelated pairs, with minor effect from inherited differences. Normalized repertoire overlap was always slightly but never significantly higher in related than unrelated mother-child pairs. Persistent microchimeric T cell clones were not detected, at a sensitivity of 85 to 100 clones per million clonotypes. The study used deep NGS to compare TCR beta repertoires of mothers and children, seeking features distinguishing related mother-child pairs from unrelated individuals. On average, the children were roughly 12 +/- 4 years old, while the mothers were about 37 +/- 4 years old. After adapter ligation was performed with NEBNext reagents, the libraries were sequenced on an Illumina HiSeq 2000 with 100+100 nt paired-end reads. To prevent cross-contamination, the mother and child libraries were prepared a month apart and were sequenced in separate runs. Between roughly 500,000 and 2,100,000 distinct TCR beta clonotypes were identified per donor. Naive TCR beta clonotypes were estimated from low-frequency clonotypes matched to each donor's FACS-determined naive share, without sorting.

Material for sequencing was blood. This sequence uses TRBV21-1 and TRBJ2-1; TRBD1, the table's D call, was not compared with the DNA. The J call is doubtful: the DNA matches TRBJ2-7 better. TRBV21-1 is flagged as a pseudogene. This receptor was obtained from a boy younger than 10 in good health. The bases read TGTGCCAGCAGCTACGCCGGGACGAGGAGGGGCTACGAGCAGTACTTC. The resulting protein is CASSYAGTRRGYEQYF.